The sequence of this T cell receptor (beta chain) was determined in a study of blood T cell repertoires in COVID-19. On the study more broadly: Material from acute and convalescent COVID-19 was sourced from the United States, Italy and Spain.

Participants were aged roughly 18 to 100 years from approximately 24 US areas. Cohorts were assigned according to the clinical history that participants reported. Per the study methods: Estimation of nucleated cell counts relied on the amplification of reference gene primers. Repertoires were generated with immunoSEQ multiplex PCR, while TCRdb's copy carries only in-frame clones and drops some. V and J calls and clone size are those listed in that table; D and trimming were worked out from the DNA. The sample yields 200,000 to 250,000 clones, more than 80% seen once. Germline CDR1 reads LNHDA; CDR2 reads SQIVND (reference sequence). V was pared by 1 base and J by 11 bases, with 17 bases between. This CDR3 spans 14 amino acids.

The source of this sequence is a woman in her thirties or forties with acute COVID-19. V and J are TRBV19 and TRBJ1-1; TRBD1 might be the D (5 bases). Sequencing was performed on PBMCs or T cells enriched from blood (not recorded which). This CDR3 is CASSIVGGAGLAFF. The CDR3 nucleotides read TGTGCCAGTAGTATAGTGGGAGGGGCAGGACTGGCTTTCTTT.